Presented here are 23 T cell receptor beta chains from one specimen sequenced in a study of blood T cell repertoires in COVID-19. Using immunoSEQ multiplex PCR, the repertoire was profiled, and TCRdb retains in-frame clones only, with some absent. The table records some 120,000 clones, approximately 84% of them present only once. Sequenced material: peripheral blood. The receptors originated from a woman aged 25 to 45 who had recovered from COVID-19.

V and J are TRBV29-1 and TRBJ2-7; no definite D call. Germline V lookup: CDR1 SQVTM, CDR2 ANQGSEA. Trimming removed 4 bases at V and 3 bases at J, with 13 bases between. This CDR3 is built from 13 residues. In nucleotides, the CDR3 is TGCAGCGTTGCTTTGGGTGAGGTCTACGAGCAGTACTTC. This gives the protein CSVALGEVYEQYF.

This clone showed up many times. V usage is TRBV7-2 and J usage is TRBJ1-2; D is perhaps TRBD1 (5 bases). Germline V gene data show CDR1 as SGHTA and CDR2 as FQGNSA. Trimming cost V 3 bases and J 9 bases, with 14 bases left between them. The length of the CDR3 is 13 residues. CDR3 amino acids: CASSFGRESSYTF. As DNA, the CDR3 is TGTGCCAGCAGCTTTGGCAGGGAAAGTAGCTACACCTTC.

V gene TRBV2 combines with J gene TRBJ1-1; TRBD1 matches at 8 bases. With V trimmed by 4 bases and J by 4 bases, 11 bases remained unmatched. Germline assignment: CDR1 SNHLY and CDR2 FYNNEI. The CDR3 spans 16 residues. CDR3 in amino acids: CASSAVGRGRSTEAFF. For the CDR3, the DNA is TGTGCCAGCAGTGCCGTCGGCAGGGGGCGAAGCACTGAAGCTTTCTTT. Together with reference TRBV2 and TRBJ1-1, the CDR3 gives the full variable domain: EPEVTQTPSHQVTQMGQEVILRCVPISNHLYFYWYRQILGQKVEFLVSFYNNEISEKSEIFDDQFSVERPDGSNFTLKIRSTKLEDSAMYFCASSAVGRGRSTEAFFGQGTRLTVV.

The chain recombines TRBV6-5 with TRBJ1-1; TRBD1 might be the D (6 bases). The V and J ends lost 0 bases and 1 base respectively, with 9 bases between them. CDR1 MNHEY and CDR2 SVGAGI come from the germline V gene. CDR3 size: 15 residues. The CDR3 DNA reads TGTGCCAGCAGTTACTCGGACAGAGAGAACACTGAAGCTTTCTTT. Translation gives CASSYSDRENTEAFF.

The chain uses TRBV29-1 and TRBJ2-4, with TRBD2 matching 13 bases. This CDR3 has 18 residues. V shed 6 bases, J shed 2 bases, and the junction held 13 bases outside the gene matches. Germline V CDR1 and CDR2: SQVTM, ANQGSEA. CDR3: CSVDGLAGAPGTKNIQYF. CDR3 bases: TGCAGCGTGGATGGACTAGCGGGAGCCCCGGGGACCAAAAACATTCAGTACTTC. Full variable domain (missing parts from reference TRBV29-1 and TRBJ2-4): SAVISQKPSRDICQRGTSLTIQCQVDSQVTMMFWYRQQPGQSLTLIATANQGSEATYESGFVIDKFPISRPNLTFSTLTVSNMSPEDSSIYLCSVDGLAGAPGTKNIQYFGAGTRLSVL.

CDR3 sequence: CSARGGGTQYF. The CDR3 DNA follows: TGCAGTGCTAGAGGGGGAGGGACCCAGTACTTC. The V and J genes are TRBV20-1 and TRBJ2-5; tentative D call: TRBD2 (6 bases). This CDR3 spans 11 amino acids. Germline assignment: CDR1 DFQATT and CDR2 SNEGSKA (reference sequence). Trimming removed 1 base from V and 7 bases from J, with 7 bases in between.

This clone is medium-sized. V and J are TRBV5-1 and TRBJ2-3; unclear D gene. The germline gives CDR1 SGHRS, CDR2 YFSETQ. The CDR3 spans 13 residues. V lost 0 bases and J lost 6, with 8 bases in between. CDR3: CASSLEFGDTQYF. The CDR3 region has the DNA TGCGCCAGCAGCTTGGAGTTCGGGGATACGCAGTATTTT. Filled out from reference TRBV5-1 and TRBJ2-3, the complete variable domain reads KAGVTQTPRYLIKTRGQQVTLSCSPISGHRSVSWYQQTPGQGLQFLFEYFSETQRNKGNFPGRFSGRQFSNSRSEMNVSTLELGDSALYLCASSLEFGDTQYFGPGTRLTVL.

The CDR3 is CASSSAGQGGYEQYF. CDR3 coding DNA: TGTGCCAGCAGCTCTGCAGGGCAGGGAGGCTACGAGCAGTACTTC. This chain links TRBV5-6 with TRBJ2-7; a possible D gene is TRBD2 (6 bases). The CDR3 extends over 15 amino acids. Trimming cost V 3 bases and J 3 bases, with 16 bases left between them. From germline, CDR1 is SGHDT and CDR2 YYEEEE.

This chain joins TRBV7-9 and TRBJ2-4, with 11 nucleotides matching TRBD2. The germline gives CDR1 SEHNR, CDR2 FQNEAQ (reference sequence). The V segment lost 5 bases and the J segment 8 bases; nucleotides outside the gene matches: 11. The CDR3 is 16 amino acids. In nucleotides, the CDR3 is TGTGCCAGCAGCCCCATTTTAGCGGGAGGGCCCGACATTCAGTACTTC. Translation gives CASSPILAGGPDIQYF.

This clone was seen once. The CDR3 DNA is TGTGCTAGTGGTTTGGGCCGTGGGGTAGCGGGAGGGCCGTACAATGAGCAGTTCTTC. It encodes CASGLGRGVAGGPYNEQFF. The J gene is TRBJ2-1, the V gene TRBV12-5; TRBD2 matches at 11 bases. From germline, CDR1 is LGHNT and CDR2 FRNRAP. CDR3 length: 19 amino acids. V was pared by 1 base and J by 4 bases, with 12 bases of the junction left unmatched.

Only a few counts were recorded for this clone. CDR3 nucleotides: TGTGCCAGCACCCCGACTAGCGGGAGCACAGATACGCAGTATTTT. Encoded protein: CASTPTSGSTDTQYF. The rearrangement uses TRBV3-1 (or the pseudogene TRBV3-2) and TRBJ2-3; 10 positions match TRBD2. Trimming took 7 bases from V and 0 from J; bases not matched to a gene: 4. CDR1 is LGHDT, CDR2 YNNKEL, per germline (reference sequence). This CDR3 is 15 amino acids long.

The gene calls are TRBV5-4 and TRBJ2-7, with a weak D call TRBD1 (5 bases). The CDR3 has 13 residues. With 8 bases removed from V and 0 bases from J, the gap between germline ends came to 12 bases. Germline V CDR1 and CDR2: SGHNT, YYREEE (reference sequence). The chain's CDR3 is CASKTDSSYEQYF. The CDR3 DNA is TGTGCCAGTAAGACAGATTCCTCCTACGAGCAGTACTTC.

In DNA, the CDR3 is TGTGCCAGTAGCAGGACAGGGTTTGACGGGGAGCTGTTTTTT. Amino acids: CASSRTGFDGELFF. The chain recombines TRBV19 with TRBJ2-2; the match to TRBD1 covers 8 bases. The CDR3 consists of 14 residues. Looked up from germline, CDR1 is LNHDA and CDR2 is SQIVND (reference sequence). V lost 6 bases to trimming and J lost 7 bases; unmatched junction nucleotides: 7.

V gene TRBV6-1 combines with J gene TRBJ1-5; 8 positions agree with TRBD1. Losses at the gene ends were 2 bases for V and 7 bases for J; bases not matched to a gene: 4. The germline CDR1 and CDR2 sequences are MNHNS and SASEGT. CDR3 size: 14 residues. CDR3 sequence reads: CASSETGGGQPQHF. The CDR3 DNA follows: TGTGCCAGCAGTGAAACAGGGGGAGGCCAGCCCCAGCATTTT.

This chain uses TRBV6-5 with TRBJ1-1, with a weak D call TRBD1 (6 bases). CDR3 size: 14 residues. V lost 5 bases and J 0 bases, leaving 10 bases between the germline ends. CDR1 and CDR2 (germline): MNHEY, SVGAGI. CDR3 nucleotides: TGTGCCAGCAGTCCGACAGGACTGAACACTGAAGCTTTCTTT. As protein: CASSPTGLNTEAFF.

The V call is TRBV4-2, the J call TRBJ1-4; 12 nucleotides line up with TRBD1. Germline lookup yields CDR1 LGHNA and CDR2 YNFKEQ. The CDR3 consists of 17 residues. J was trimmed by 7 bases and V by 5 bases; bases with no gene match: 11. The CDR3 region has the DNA TGTGCCAGCAGCGTCGGGGGACAGGGGGCTTCTTTTGAAAAACTGTTTTTT. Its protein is CASSVGGQGASFEKLFF.

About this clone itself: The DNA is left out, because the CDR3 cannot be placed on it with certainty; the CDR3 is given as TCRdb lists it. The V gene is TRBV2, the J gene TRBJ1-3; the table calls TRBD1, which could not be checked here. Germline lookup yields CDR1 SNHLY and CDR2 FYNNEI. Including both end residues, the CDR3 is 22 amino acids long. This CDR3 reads CASRPGTGVNTIYFGERNTIYF.

The CDR3 spells CASSRDKTGPNRAGNTEAFF. The CDR3 DNA reads TGTGCCAGTAGTCGAGATAAGACAGGGCCAAATCGGGCGGGGAACACTGAAGCTTTCTTT. The chain uses TRBV19 and TRBJ1-1; 7 nucleotides agree with TRBD1. Germline CDR1 reads LNHDA; CDR2 reads SQIVND (reference sequence). The CDR3 has 20 amino acids. With 5 bases clipped from V and 1 base from J, the junction kept 22 bases outside the gene matches.

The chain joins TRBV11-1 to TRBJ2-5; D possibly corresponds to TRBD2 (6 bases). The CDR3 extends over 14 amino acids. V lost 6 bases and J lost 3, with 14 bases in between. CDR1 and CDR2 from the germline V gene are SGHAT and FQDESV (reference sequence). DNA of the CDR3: TGTGCCAGCAGTCAACCAGGAGGGGAAGAGACCCAGTACTTC. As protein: CASSQPGGEETQYF.

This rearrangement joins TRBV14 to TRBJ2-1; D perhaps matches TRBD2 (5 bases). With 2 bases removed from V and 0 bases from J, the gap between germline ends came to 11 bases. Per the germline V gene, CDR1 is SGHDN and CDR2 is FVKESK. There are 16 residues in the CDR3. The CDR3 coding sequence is TGTGCCAGCAGCCAATTACCCGACTACTCCTACAATGAGCAGTTCTTC. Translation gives CASSQLPDYSYNEQFF.

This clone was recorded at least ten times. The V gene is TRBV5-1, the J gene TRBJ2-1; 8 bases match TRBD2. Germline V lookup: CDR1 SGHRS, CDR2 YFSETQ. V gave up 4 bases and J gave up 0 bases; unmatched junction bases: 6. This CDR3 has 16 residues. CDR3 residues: CASSRSGGSSYNEQFF. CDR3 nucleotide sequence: TGCGCCAGCAGCCGGAGCGGGGGAAGCTCCTACAATGAGCAGTTCTTC. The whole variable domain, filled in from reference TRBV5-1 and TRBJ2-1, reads KAGVTQTPRYLIKTRGQQVTLSCSPISGHRSVSWYQQTPGQGLQFLFEYFSETQRNKGNFPGRFSGRQFSNSRSEMNVSTLELGDSALYLCASSRSGGSSYNEQFFGPGTRLTVL.

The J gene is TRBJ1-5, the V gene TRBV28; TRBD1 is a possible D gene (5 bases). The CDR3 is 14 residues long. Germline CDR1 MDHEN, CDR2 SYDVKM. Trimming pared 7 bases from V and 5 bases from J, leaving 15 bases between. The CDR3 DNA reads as TGTGCCAGCACCGAGACAGCCAAGTATCAGCCCCAGCATTTT. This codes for CASTETAKYQPQHF.

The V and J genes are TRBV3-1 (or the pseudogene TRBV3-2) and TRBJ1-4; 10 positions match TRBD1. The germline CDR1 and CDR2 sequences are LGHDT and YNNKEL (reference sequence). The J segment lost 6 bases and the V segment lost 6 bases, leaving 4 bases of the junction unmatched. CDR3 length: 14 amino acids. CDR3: CASSIGQGDEKLFF. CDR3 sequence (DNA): TGTGCCAGCAGTATAGGACAGGGGGATGAAAAACTGTTTTTT.